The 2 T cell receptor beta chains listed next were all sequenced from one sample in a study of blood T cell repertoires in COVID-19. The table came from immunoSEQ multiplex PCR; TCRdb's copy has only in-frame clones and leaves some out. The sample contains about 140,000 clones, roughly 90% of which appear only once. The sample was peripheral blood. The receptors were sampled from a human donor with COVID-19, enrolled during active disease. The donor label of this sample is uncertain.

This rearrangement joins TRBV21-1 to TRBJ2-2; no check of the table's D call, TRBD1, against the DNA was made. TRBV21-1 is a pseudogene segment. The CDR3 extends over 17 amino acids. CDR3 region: CASSKSSPRANTGELFF. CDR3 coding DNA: TGTGCCAGCAGCAAGTCAAGCCCCAGGGCGAACACCGGGGAGCTGTTTTTT.

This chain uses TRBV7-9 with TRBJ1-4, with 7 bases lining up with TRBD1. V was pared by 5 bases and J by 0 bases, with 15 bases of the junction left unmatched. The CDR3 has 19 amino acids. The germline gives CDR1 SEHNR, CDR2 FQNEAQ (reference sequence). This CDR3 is CASSNPQGVLVSTNEKLFF. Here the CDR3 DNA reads TGTGCCAGCAGCAATCCCCAGGGGGTCTTGGTGTCAACTAATGAAAAACTGTTTTTT. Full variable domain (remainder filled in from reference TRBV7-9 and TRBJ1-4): DTGVSQNPRHKITKRGQNVTFRCDPISEHNRLYWYRQTLGQGPEFLTYFQNEAQLEKSRLLSDRFSAERPKGSFSTLEIQRTEQGDSAMYLCASSNPQGVLVSTNEKLFFGSGTQLSVL.